This TCR beta chain was sequenced for a study of cytomegalovirus exposure and HLA in healthy donors. Study in general: A prior study identified over 100 million unique TCR beta sequences from about 179 million T cells.

The study ran its PCR with 60 Vbeta and 13 Jbeta primers. Some clones are missing from TCRdb's copy, which holds only in-frame ones; the method was immunoSEQ multiplex PCR. The sample contains 150,000 or so clones, around four fifths of which appear only once. Trimming took 1 base from V and 3 from J, leaving 10 bases between them. Germline V gene sequence: CDR1 SGHDT, CDR2 YYEEEE. The CDR3 contains 15 residues. The rearrangement uses TRBV5-6 and TRBJ2-2; a weak D match, TRBD1 (5 bases). This sequence originates from a woman aged 45-60 years in good health and CMV-seropositive. Sequenced material: PBMCs. The CDR3 loop is CASSLLTAHTGELFF. CDR3 coding DNA: TGTGCCAGCAGCTTGCTGACAGCTCACACCGGGGAGCTGTTTTTT.